This TCR beta chain emerged from a study of T-cell reconstitution after alpha-beta-depleted transplantation in children. Findings and caveats of the study: T-cell numbers and diversity, one year after transplant, stemmed largely from T cells that were newly produced. Two months or so post-transplant, alpha-beta T cells reportedly derived from several hundred expanded graft clones.

At least ten counts were recorded for this clonotype. Its antigen is undetermined. TCRbeta library preparation incorporated unique molecular identifiers. TCRdb passed the PCR reads through MiXCR, listing each CDR3 protein once. The sample lists about 230,000 distinct CDR3 sequences, roughly 10% occurring once. The CDR3 totals 12 residues. Trimming took off 6 bases at V and 10 bases at J, with 13 bases between the two ends. The germline V gene encodes CDR1 MNHEY and CDR2 SVGEGT. The receptor was derived from a child younger than two with acute myeloid leukemia, due to receive a stem cell transplant. The chain recombines TRBV6-2 or TRBV6-3 with TRBJ2-1; perhaps TRBD2 as D (6 bases). This specimen consisted of PBMCs, obtained before TCRalphabeta/CD19-depleted stem cell transplant. Here the CDR3 reads CASRVAAGEQFF. DNA of the CDR3: TGTGCCAGCAGGGTAGCGGCAGGCGAGCAGTTCTTC.